This T cell receptor beta chain derives from a study of CD8 T cells in Susac syndrome. Random hexamers served to reverse transcribe roughly 0.5 to 1 ug RNA. An immunoSEQ multiplex PCR amplified TCR beta CDR3 over 54 Vbeta and 13 Jbeta. MiXCR, applied by TCRdb to the immunoSEQ multiplex PCR reads, yields one record per CDR3 protein. The sample yields about 90,000 distinct CDR3 sequences, 90% to 95% seen once. Germline V CDR1 and CDR2: SQVTM, ANQGSEA. V shed 5 bases, J shed 5 bases, and the junction held 16 bases outside the gene matches. The CDR3 has 16 residues. Sequencing of TCR beta drew on CD8+ and CD4+ T cells from blood. Healthy donors formed controls matched for age and sex. FACS was used to enrich TEMRA cells, whereas the CD8+ and CD4+ T cells were obtained by negative isolation.

The sequence came from a human donor in good health. This chain uses TRBV29-1 with TRBJ1-2; 8 nucleotides match TRBD1. Sequences were obtained from CD8+ T cells from PBMCs. In DNA, the CDR3 is TGCAGCGTTTTCACCGGGACAGGAGACTCTACTTATGGCTACACCTTC. Translating gives CSVFTGTGDSTYGYTF.